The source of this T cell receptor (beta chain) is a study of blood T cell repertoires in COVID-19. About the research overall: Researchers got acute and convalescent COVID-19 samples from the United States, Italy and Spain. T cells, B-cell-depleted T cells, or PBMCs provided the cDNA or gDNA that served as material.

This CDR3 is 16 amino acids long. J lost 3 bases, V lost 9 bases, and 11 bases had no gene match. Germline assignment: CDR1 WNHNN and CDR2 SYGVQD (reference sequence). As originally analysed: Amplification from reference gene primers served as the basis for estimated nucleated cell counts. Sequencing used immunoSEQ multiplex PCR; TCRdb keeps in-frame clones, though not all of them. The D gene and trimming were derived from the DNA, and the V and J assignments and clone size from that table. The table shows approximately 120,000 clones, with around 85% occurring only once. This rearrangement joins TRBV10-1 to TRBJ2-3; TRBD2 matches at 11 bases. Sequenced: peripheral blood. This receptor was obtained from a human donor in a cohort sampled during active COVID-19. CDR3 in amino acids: CASAPTSGIWTDTQYF. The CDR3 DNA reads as TGCGCCAGTGCCCCGACTAGCGGGATTTGGACAGATACGCAGTATTTT.